The 29 T cell receptor beta chains in this list originate from one sample, sequenced in a study of blood T cell repertoires in COVID-19. Data came from immunoSEQ multiplex PCR; TCRdb stores just in-frame clones and leaves some out. This sample carries some 260,000 clones, 70% to 90% of them seen once, and the ten largest clones take roughly 6%. Sequenced sample: peripheral blood. Receptor source: a woman aged 25-40 years with COVID-19, enrolled during active disease.

This sequence joins TRBV24-1 and TRBJ2-2; the D is unclear. V was shortened by 4 bases and J by 6 bases, with 8 bases between the two germline ends. This CDR3 is built from 13 residues. Germline loops: CDR1 KGHDR, CDR2 SFDVKD. The CDR3 coding sequence is TGTGCCACCAGTGAGTCAGGCCCCGGGGAGCTGTTTTTT. It is translated as CATSESGPGELFF.

V usage is TRBV2 and J usage is TRBJ2-1; 8 bases fit TRBD2. The V segment lost 3 bases and the J segment 7 bases; nucleotides outside the gene matches: 8. Germline V gene data show CDR1 as SNHLY and CDR2 as FYNNEI. The CDR3 consists of 15 residues. CDR3 residues: CASSEGKRELNEQFF. The CDR3 nucleotides are TGTGCCAGCAGTGAGGGCAAGCGGGAGCTTAATGAGCAGTTCTTC.

The chain has TRBV19 and TRBJ1-4; no firm D call. Germline V lookup: CDR1 LNHDA, CDR2 SQIVND (reference sequence). V was pared by 6 bases and J by 5 bases, with 10 bases between. CDR3 length: 13 amino acids. CDR3 amino acids: CASSGWENEKLFF. CDR3 sequence (DNA): TGTGCCAGTAGCGGGTGGGAGAATGAAAAACTGTTTTTT.

The chain recombines TRBV7-2 with TRBJ1-2, with TRBD1 as a possible D gene (5 bases). V lost 2 bases and J 4 bases, leaving 14 bases between the germline ends. Germline V gene lookup returns CDR1 SGHTA and CDR2 FQGNSA. This CDR3 has 15 amino acids. The CDR3 DNA is TGTGCCAGCAGCTTATTGAGTTCGGGGGGCTATGGCTACACCTTC. Translation: CASSLLSSGGYGYTF.

The genes are TRBV24-1 and TRBJ2-3; D is unclear. The CDR3 sequence is 12 residues long. Germline V gene sequence: CDR1 KGHDR, CDR2 SFDVKD. The V and J ends lost 5 bases and 3 bases respectively, with 5 bases between them. The CDR3 bases are TGTGCCACCAGTGCTCGGACAGATACGCAGTATTTT. Amino acids: CATSARTDTQYF.

This chain uses TRBV27 with TRBJ2-2; D perhaps matches TRBD2 (6 bases). This CDR3 comprises 14 residues. Germline CDR1 MNHEY, CDR2 SMNVEV (reference sequence). The V gene lost 4 bases and the J gene lost 7 bases, with 13 bases spanning the gap. The CDR3: CASSYGSLGGELFF. The CDR3 DNA sequence: TGTGCCAGCAGTTACGGGAGTCTGGGCGGGGAGCTGTTTTTT.

V usage is TRBV20-1 and J usage is TRBJ2-3; 7 nucleotides agree with TRBD1. CDR3 length equals 15 residues. V was pared by 3 bases and J by 4 bases, with 10 bases of the junction left unmatched. In germline, CDR1 is DFQATT, CDR2 SNEGSKA (reference sequence). CDR3 protein: CSASEETQGSDTQYF. The CDR3 DNA reads TGCAGTGCTAGTGAAGAAACACAGGGGTCAGATACGCAGTATTTT.

This rearrangement joins TRBV6-2 or TRBV6-3 to TRBJ2-7; unclear D gene. Germline CDR1 is MNHEY and CDR2 is SVGEGT. This CDR3 has 12 amino acids. V was cut by 2 bases and J by 4 bases, with 6 bases left in between. The CDR3 bases are TGTGCCAGCAGTTACCCCGTGTACGAGCAGTACTTC. This sequence encodes CASSYPVYEQYF.

This clone was seen more than once but under ten times. CDR3 protein: CASSDQDREEQYF. The CDR3 bases are TGTGCCAGCAGTGATCAGGATAGGGAGGAGCAGTACTTC. The rearrangement links TRBV2 to TRBJ2-7, with D possibly being TRBD2 (5 bases). The CDR3 has 13 residues. Germline CDR1 and CDR2: SNHLY and FYNNEI. V dropped 3 bases and J dropped 7 bases, with 13 bases sitting between them. Supplemented by reference TRBV2 and TRBJ2-7, the full variable domain reads EPEVTQTPSHQVTQMGQEVILRCVPISNHLYFYWYRQILGQKVEFLVSFYNNEISEKSEIFDDQFSVERPDGSNFTLKIRSTKLEDSAMYFCASSDQDREEQYFGPGTRLTVT.

The chain links TRBV21-1 to TRBJ1-1; the listed D gene, TRBD1, was not tested against the DNA. TRBV21-1 has pseudogene status. The CDR3 runs to 14 residues. CDR3 protein: CASSRGTGNTEAFF. The CDR3 coding sequence is TGTGCCAGCAGCAGGGGGACAGGGAACACTGAAGCTTTCTTT.

V is TRBV28 and J is TRBJ1-4; 12 bases fit TRBD1. V was pared by 4 bases and J by 7 bases, with 10 bases of the junction left unmatched. The germline V gene has CDR1 MDHEN and CDR2 SYDVKM. The CDR3 totals 17 residues. The CDR3 coding sequence is TGTGCCAGCAGTTCCCGGGACAGGGGGCGCGGAGGTGAAAAACTGTTTTTT. It specifies CASSSRDRGRGGEKLFF.

This sequence joins TRBV25-1 and TRBJ1-3; 9 positions agree with TRBD1. J lost 7 bases, V lost 3 bases, and 10 bases had no gene match. The length of the CDR3 is 16 residues. Germline values: CDR1 MGHDK, CDR2 SYGVNS. CDR3 loop: CASSDRDRVFRNTIYF. The CDR3 DNA reads TGTGCCAGCAGTGATAGGGACAGGGTTTTTCGGAACACCATATATTTT.

The V gene is TRBV15, the J gene TRBJ1-1; maybe TRBD1 (5 bases). Trimming took off 0 bases at V and 0 bases at J, with 14 bases between the two ends. CDR1 and CDR2 (germline): LNHNV, YYDKDF (reference sequence). The CDR3 is made up of 17 amino acids. CDR3 DNA sequence: TGTGCCACCAGCAGAGATCGTGCGGGGGTTTTGAACACTGAAGCTTTCTTT. It is translated as CATSRDRAGVLNTEAFF.

This clone was detected only once. The chain employs TRBV11-2 and TRBJ2-4; 7 bases line up with TRBD1. Germline V gene lookup returns CDR1 SGHAT and CDR2 FQNNGV. The CDR3 is made up of 16 amino acids. The V segment lost 4 bases and the J segment 0 bases; nucleotides outside the gene matches: 6. The CDR3 reads CASSYRGVGAKNIQYF. The DNA of the CDR3 is TGTGCCAGCAGCTACAGGGGTGTAGGAGCCAAAAACATTCAGTACTTC.

The chain recombines TRBV15 with TRBJ2-1; possible D gene TRBD2, 5 bases. V gave up 0 bases and J gave up 4 bases, with 10 bases separating them. The CDR3 sequence is 15 residues long. Germline V gene data show CDR1 as LNHNV and CDR2 as YYDKDF (reference sequence). CDR3 in amino acids: CATSRDLGNYNEQFF. The DNA for the CDR3 is TGTGCCACCAGCAGAGATCTCGGGAATTACAATGAGCAGTTCTTC.

This clone was found once. The chain recombines TRBV5-1 with TRBJ2-5, with 9 bases identical to TRBD2. Per the germline V gene, CDR1 is SGHRS and CDR2 is YFSETQ. The V gene end was trimmed by 6 bases and the J gene end by 3 bases; junction bases not matched to a gene: 15. The CDR3 has 17 residues. CDR3 protein: CASTPVSGGSLKETQYF. In DNA form, the CDR3 reads TGCGCCAGCACCCCCGTGAGCGGGGGGTCTCTAAAAGAGACCCAGTACTTC.

The rearrangement joins TRBV30 to TRBJ1-2; 8 bases fit TRBD1. This CDR3 contains 12 residues. Looked up from germline, CDR1 is GTSNPN and CDR2 is SVGIG (reference sequence). Trimming removed 3 bases from V and 4 bases from J; junction bases left unmatched: 1. CDR3 nucleotide sequence: TGTGCCTGGAGCGGGACAGGCTATGGCTACACCTTC. Translating it yields CAWSGTGYGYTF.

J is TRBJ2-1 and V is TRBV3-1 (or the pseudogene TRBV3-2); tentatively, D is TRBD2 (5 bases). With 4 bases removed from V and 8 bases from J, the gap between germline ends came to 12 bases. The V gene's germline CDR1 is LGHDT and CDR2 YNNKEL (reference sequence). The CDR3 runs to 13 residues. CDR3 DNA sequence: TGTGCCAGCAGCCGGTTCCACGGGGATGAGCAGTTCTTC. This gives the protein CASSRFHGDEQFF.

This chain uses TRBV7-8 with TRBJ1-4; D gene unclear. The CDR3 has 16 residues. From germline, CDR1 is SGHVS and CDR2 FQNEAQ. Trimming pared 1 base from V and 6 bases from J, leaving 15 bases between. In DNA form, the CDR3 reads TGTGCCAGCAGCTTAGTGGCGGTACGTGGCCATGAAAAACTGTTTTTT. This sequence encodes CASSLVAVRGHEKLFF.

This clone was observed once. The rearrangement joins TRBV12-3 or TRBV12-4 to TRBJ1-1, with no clear D. This CDR3 has 11 residues. V lost 4 bases and J lost 2, with 2 bases in between. The CDR3 reads CASSSNTEAFF. The CDR3 region has the DNA TGTGCCAGCAGTTCTAACACTGAAGCTTTCTTT.

CDR3: CASSQDVTSGAVEQYF. DNA of the CDR3: TGTGCCAGCAGCCAAGATGTCACTAGCGGGGCCGTCGAGCAGTACTTC. The V and J genes are TRBV4-2 and TRBJ2-7, with TRBD2 identical over 10 bases. Germline loops: CDR1 LGHNA, CDR2 YNFKEQ. V was pared by 0 bases and J by 6 bases, with 8 bases of the junction left unmatched. This CDR3 region has 16 residues.

V gene TRBV2 combines with J gene TRBJ1-1; D is unresolved. This CDR3 contains 13 residues. Germline values: CDR1 SNHLY, CDR2 FYNNEI. The V end lost 8 bases, the J end lost 9 bases, and 19 bases lay between the germline ends. CDR3 region: CASLLEEPAKAFF. In nucleotides, the CDR3 is TGTGCCAGCCTACTGGAGGAACCCGCAAAAGCTTTCTTT.

This clone showed up just a few times. V gene TRBV7-6 combines with J gene TRBJ2-3, with no clear D. Trimming removed 6 bases at V and 0 bases at J, with 7 bases between. The germline CDR1 and CDR2 sequences are SGHVS and FNYEAQ. CDR3 length: 13 residues. CDR3 protein: CASRASSTDTQYF. CDR3 nucleotides: TGTGCCAGCAGGGCCTCTAGCACAGATACGCAGTATTTT.

This clone was detected once. V usage is TRBV7-9 and J usage is TRBJ1-3, with TRBD1 as a possible D gene (5 bases). Trimming stripped 1 base from V and 2 bases from J, with 12 bases between. From germline, CDR1 is SEHNR and CDR2 FQNEAQ (reference sequence). CDR3 length: 16 amino acids. The CDR3 coding sequence is TGTGCCAGCAGCTTAGTGGGGGGGTCCACTGGAAACACCATATATTTT. This gives the protein CASSLVGGSTGNTIYF.

This clone has more than one count but fewer than ten. The chain couples TRBV7-2 to TRBJ2-7, with TRBD1 matching over 12 bases. V shed 5 bases and J 0 bases; nucleotides not matched to a gene: 11. Germline V CDR1 and CDR2: SGHTA, FQGNSA. The CDR3 is made up of 18 amino acids. For the CDR3, the DNA is TGTGCCAGCAGCCTTGGGGACAGGGGGCTCCTAAGCTCCTACGAGCAGTACTTC. It yields the protein CASSLGDRGLLSSYEQYF.

The table lists this clone with a count of one. The chain carries TRBV15 and TRBJ1-1; D remains ambiguous. Germline CDR1 LNHNV, CDR2 YYDKDF (reference sequence). V lost 0 bases, J lost 7 bases, and 9 bases lay in between. This CDR3 is 13 amino acids long. The CDR3 loop is CATSRDIFLEAFF. CDR3 nucleotide sequence: TGTGCCACCAGCAGAGATATTTTCCTTGAAGCTTTCTTT. Together with reference TRBV15 and TRBJ1-1, the CDR3 gives the full variable domain: DAMVIQNPRYQVTQFGKPVTLSCSQTLNHNVMYWYQQKSSQAPKLLFHYYDKDFNNEADTPDNFQSRRPNTSFCFLDIRSPGLGDTAMYLCATSRDIFLEAFFGQGTRLTVV.

The chain joins TRBV19 to TRBJ2-1, with TRBD2 matching 9 bases. The CDR3 loop spans 18 amino acids. The V segment lost 5 bases and the J segment 4 bases; nucleotides outside the gene matches: 15. Germline CDR1 LNHDA, CDR2 SQIVND (reference sequence). The CDR3 reads CASSQASGTPNYYNEQFF. CDR3 nucleotide sequence: TGTGCCAGTAGTCAGGCTAGCGGGACACCCAATTATTACAATGAGCAGTTCTTC.

CDR3 in DNA: TGTGCCAGCAGTTCCGGAGCGGGAGGGGGGAATGAGCAGTTCTTC. This encodes CASSSGAGGGNEQFF. The rearrangement joins TRBV11-3 to TRBJ2-1; 10 bases align to TRBD2. Germline V lookup: CDR1 SGHNT, CDR2 YENEEA. The junction had 9 bases not matched to a gene; V was cut back by 6 bases and J by 7 bases. CDR3 size: 15 residues.

This clone was seen repeatedly, ten times or more. This chain joins TRBV3-1 (or the pseudogene TRBV3-2) and TRBJ2-1; 13 positions match TRBD2. Trimming took 4 bases from V and 1 from J; bases not matched to a gene: 7. The germline V gene has CDR1 LGHDT and CDR2 YNNKEL (reference sequence). This CDR3 is built from 18 residues. CDR3 in DNA: TGTGCCAGCAGCCGCGGACTAGCGGGAGTTTTGTCCTACAATGAGCAGTTCTTC. Its translation is CASSRGLAGVLSYNEQFF.